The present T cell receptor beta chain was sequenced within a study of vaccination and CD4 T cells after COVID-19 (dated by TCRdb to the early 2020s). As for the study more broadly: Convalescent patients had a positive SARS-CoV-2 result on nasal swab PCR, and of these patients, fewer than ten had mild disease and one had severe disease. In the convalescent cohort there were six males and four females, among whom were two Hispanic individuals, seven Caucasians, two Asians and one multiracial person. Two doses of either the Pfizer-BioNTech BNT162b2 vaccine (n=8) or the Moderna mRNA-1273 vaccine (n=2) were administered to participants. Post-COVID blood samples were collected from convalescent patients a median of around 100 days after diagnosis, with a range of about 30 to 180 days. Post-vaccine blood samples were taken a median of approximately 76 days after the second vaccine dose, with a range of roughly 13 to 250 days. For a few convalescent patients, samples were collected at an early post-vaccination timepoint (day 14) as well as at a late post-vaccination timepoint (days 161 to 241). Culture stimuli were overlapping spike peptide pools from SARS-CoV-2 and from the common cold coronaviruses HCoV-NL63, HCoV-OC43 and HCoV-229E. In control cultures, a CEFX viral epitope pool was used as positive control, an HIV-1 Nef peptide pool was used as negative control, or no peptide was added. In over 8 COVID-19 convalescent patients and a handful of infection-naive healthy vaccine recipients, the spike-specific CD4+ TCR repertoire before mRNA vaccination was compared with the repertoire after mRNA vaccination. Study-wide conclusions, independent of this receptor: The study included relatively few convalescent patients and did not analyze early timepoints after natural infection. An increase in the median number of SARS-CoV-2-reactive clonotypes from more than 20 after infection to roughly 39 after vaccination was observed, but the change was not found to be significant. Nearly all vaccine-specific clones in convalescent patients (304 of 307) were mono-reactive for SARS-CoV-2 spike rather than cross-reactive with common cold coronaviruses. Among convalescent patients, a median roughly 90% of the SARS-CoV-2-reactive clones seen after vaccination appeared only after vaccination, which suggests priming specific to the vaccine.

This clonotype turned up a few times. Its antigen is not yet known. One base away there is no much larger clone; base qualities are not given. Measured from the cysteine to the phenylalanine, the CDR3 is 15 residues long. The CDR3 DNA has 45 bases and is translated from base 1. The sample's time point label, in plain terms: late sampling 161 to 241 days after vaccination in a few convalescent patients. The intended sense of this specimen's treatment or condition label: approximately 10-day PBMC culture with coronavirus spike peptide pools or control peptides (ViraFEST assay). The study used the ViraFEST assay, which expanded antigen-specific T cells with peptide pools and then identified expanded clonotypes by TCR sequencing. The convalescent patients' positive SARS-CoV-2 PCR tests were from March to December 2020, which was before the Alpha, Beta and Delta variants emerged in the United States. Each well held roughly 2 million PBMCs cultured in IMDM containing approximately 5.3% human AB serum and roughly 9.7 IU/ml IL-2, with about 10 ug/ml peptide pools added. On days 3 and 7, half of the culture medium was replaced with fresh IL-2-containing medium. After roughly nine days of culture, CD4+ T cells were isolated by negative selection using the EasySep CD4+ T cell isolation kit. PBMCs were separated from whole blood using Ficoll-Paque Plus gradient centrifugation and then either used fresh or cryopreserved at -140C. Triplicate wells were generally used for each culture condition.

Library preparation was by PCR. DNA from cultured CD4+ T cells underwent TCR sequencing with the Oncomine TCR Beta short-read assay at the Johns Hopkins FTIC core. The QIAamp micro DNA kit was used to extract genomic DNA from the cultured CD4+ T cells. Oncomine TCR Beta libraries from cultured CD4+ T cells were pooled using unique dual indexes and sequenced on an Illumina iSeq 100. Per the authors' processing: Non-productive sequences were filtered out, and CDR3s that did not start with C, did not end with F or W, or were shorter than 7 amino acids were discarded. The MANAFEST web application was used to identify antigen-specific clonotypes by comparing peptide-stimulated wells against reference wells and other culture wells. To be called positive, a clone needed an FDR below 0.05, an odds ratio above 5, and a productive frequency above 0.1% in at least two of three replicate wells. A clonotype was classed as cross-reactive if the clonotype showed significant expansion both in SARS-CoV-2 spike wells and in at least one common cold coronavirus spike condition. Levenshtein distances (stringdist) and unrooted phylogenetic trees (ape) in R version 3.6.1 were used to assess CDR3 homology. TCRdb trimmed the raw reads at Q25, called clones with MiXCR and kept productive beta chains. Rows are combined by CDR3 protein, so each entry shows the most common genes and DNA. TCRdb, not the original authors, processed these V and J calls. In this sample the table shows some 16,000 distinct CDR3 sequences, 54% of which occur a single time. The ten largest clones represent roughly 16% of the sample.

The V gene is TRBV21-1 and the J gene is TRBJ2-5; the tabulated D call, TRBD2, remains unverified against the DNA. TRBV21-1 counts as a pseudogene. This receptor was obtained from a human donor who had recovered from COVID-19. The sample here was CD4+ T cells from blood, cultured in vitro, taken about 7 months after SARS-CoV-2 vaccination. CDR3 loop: CASSNESGTQETQYF. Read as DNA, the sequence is TGTGCCAGCAGCAATGAAAGCGGGACCCAAGAGACCCAGTACTTC.